This T cell receptor (beta chain) was identified in a study of cytomegalovirus exposure and HLA in healthy donors. Both 60 Vbeta primers and 13 Jbeta primers went into the PCR. Sequencing used immunoSEQ multiplex PCR; TCRdb keeps in-frame clones, though not all of them. The sample yields 70,000 to 100,000 clones, 69% seen once. Each donor was healthy, and each was a bone marrow donor. CDR1 is ENHRY, CDR2 SYGVKD, per germline. This CDR3 contains 16 residues. Trimming left V 2 bases short and J 0 bases short, with 13 bases between. This TCR was recovered from a man in his fifties in good health and CMV-seronegative. Sequencing was done on a sample of PBMCs. The chain is built from TRBV10-3 and TRBJ1-2; the D gene is possibly TRBD1 (6 bases). The DNA for the CDR3 is TGTGCCATCAGTGAGGGTCCAGGGGCAGCTAACTATGGCTACACCTTC. Protein: CAISEGPGAANYGYTF.